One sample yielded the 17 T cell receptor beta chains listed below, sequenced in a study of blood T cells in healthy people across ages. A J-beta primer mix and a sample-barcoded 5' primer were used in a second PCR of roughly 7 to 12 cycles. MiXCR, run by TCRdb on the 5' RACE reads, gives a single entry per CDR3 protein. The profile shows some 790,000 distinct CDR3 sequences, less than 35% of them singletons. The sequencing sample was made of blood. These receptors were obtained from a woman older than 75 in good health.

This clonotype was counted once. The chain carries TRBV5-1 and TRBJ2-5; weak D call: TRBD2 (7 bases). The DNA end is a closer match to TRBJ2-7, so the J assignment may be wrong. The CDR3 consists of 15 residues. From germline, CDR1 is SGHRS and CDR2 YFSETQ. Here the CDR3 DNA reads TGCGCCAGCAGCCAGGGAGGGGGTAGTACCTACGAGCAGTACTTC. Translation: CASSQGGGSTYEQYF.

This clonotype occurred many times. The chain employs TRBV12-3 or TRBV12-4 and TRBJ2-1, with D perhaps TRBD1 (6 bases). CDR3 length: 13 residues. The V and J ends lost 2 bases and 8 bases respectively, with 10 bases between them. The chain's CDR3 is CASSLTGSDEQFF. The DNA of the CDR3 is TGTGCCAGCAGTTTAACAGGGTCAGATGAGCAGTTCTTC.

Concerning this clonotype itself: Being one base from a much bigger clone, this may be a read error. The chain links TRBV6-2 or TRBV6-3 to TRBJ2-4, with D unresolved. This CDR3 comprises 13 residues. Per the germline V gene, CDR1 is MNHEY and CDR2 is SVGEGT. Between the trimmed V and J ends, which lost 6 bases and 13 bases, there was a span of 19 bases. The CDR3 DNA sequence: TGTGCCAGCAGCCTAGACACCTACTACAAGCAGTACTTC. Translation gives CASSLDTYYKQYF.

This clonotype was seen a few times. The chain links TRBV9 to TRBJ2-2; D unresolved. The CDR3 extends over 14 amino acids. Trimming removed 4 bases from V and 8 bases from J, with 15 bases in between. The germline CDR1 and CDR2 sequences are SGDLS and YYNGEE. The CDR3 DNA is TGTGCCAGCAGCCAGAGTAACGCGAGGGGGGAGCTGTTTTTT. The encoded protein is CASSQSNARGELFF.

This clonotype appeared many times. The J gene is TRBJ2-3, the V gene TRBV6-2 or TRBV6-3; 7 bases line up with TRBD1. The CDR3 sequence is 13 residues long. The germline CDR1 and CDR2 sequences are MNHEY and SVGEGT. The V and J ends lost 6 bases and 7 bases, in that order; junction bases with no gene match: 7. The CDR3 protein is CASRATGVYTQYF. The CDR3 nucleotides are TGTGCCAGCAGGGCCACAGGGGTATATACGCAGTATTTT.

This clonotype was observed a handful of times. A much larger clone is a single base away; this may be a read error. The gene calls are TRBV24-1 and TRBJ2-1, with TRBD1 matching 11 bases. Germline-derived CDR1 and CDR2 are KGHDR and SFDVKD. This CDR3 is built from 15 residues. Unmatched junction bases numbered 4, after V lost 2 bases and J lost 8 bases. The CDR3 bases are TGTGCCACCAGTGATTGGACAGGGGGCGGTTATGAGCAGTTCTTC. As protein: CATSDWTGGGYEQFF.

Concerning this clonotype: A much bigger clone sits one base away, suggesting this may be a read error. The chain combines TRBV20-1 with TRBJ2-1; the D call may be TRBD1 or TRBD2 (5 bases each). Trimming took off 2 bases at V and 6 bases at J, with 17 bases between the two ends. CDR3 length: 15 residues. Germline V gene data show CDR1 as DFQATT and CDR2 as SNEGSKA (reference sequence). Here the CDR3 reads CSARPFGGVCNEQFF. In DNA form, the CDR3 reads TGCAGTGCTAGACCCTTTGGGGGAGTCTGCAATGAGCAGTTCTTC.

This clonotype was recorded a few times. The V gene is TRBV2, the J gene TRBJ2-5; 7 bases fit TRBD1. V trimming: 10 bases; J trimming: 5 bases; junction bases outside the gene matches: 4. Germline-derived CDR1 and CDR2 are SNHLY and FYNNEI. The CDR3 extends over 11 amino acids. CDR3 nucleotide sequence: TGTGCCACTGGACAGGTCGAGACCCAGTACTTC. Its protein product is CATGQVETQYF.

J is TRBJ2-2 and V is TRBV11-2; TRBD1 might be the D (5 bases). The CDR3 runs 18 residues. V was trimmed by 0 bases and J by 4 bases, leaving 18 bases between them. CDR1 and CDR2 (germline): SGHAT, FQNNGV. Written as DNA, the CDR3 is TGTGCCAGCAGCTTAGACAGGGCTGCCTCCTTAGGCACCGGGGAGCTGTTTTTT. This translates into CASSLDRAASLGTGELFF.

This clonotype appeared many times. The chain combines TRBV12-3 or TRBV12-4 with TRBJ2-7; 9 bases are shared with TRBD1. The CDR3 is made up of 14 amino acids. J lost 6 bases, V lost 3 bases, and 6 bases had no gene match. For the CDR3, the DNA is TGTGCCAGCAGTTTTGGGGACAGGGAAGGCGAGCAGTACTTC. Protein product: CASSFGDREGEQYF.

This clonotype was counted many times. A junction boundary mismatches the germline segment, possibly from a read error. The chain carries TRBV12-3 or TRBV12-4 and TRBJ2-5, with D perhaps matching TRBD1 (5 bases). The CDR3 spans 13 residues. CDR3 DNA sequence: TGTGCCAGCTGTTTGGGGCCAGACGGGACCCAGTACTTC. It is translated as CASCLGPDGTQYF.

The CDR3 DNA reads as TGTGCCAGCAGCTTGTACAGGGCCTACGAGCAGTACTTC. Translated, it gives CASSLYRAYEQYF. The chain is built from TRBV5-6 and TRBJ2-7; D may be TRBD1 (6 bases). The CDR3 is 13 residues long. The germline gives CDR1 SGHDT, CDR2 YYEEEE. Trimming left V 1 base short and J 2 bases short, with 7 bases between.

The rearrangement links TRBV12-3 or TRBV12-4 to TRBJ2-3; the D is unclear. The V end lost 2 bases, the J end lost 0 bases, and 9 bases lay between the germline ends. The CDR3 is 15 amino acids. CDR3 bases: TGTGCCAGCAGTTTAACCCAGGTGAGCACAGATACGCAGTATTTT. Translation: CASSLTQVSTDTQYF.

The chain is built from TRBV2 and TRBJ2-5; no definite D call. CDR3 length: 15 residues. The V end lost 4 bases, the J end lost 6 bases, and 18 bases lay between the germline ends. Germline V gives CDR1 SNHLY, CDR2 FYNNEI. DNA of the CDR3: TGTGCCAGCAGTGCCCAGAACTTGGTTGGGAAGACCCAGTACTTC. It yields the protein CASSAQNLVGKTQYF. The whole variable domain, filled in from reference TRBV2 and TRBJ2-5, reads EPEVTQTPSHQVTQMGQEVILRCVPISNHLYFYWYRQILGQKVEFLVSFYNNEISEKSEIFDDQFSVERPDGSNFTLKIRSTKLEDSAMYFCASSAQNLVGKTQYFGPGTRLLVL.

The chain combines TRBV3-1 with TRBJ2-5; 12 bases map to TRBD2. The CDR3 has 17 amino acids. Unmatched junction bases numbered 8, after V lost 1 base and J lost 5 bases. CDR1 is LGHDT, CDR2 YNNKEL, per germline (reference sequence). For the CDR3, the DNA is TGTGCCAGCAGCCAAGGCTTACTAGCGGGAGGTTGGGAGACCCAGTACTTC. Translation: CASSQGLLAGGWETQYF.

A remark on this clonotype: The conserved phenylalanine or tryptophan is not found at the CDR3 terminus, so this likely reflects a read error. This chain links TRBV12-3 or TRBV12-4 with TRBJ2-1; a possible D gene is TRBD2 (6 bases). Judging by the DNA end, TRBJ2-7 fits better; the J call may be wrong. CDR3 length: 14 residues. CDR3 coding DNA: TGTGCCACCGGGACTCTTAGCTCCTACAATGAGCAGTACTTA. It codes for CATGTLSSYNEQYL.

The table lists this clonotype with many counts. In DNA, the CDR3 is TGTGCCAGCAGTTACAGTAGGGCGGCGTTTGGACAAGAGACCCAGTACTTC. It is translated as CASSYSRAAFGQETQYF. This rearrangement joins TRBV6-5 to TRBJ2-5; D remains ambiguous. The CDR3 extends over 17 amino acids. Trimming shortened V by 2 bases and J by 2 bases, and 18 bases separated the two germline ends. The germline V gene encodes CDR1 MNHEY and CDR2 SVGAGI.